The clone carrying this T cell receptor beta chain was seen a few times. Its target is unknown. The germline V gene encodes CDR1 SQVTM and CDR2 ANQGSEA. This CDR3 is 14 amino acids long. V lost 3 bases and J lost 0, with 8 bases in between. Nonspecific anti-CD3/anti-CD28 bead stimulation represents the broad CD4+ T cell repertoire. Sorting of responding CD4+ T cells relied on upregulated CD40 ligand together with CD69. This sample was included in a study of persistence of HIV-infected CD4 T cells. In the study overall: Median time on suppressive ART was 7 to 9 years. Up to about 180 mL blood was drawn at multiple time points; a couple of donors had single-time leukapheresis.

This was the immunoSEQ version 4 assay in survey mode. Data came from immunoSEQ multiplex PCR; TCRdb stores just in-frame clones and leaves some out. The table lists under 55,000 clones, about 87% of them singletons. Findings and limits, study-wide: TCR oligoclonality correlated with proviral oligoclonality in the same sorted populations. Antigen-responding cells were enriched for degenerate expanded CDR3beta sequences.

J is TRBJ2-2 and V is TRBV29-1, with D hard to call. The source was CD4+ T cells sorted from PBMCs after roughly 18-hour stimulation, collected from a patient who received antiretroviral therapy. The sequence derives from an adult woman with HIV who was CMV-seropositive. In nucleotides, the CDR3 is TGCAGCGTTGATTTACAAACGAACACCGGGGAGCTGTTTTTT. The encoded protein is CSVDLQTNTGELFF.